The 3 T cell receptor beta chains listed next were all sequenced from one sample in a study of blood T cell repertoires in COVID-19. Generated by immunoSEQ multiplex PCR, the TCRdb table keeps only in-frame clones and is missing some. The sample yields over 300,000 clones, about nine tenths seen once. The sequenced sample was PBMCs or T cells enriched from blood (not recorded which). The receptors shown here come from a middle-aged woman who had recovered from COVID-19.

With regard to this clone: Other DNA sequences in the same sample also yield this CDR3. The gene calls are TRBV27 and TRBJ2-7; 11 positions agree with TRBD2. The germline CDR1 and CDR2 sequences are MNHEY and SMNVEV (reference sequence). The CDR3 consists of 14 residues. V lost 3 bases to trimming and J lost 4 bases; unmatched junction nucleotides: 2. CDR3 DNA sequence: TGTGCCAGCAGTTTTACTAGCGGGAGTTACGAGCAGTACTTC. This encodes CASSFTSGSYEQYF.

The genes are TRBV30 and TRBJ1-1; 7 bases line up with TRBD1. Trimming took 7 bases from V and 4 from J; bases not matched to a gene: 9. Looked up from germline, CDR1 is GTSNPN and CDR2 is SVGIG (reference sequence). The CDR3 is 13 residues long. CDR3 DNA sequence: TGTGCCTCCGTGACAGGGCGCAGCACTGAAGCTTTCTTT. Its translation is CASVTGRSTEAFF.

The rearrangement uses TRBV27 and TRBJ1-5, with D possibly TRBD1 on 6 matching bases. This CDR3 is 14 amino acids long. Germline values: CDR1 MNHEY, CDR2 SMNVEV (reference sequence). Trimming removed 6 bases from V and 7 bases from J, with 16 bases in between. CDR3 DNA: TGTGCCAGCAGCCCAGGGAGGGGGTGGCAGCCCCAGCATTTT. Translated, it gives CASSPGRGWQPQHF.